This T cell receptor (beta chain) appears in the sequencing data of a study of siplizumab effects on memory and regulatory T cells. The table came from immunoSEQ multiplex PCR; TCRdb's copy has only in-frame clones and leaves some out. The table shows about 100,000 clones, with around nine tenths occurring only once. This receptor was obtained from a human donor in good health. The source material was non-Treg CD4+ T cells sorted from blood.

The DNA for the CDR3 is TGTGCCAGCAGCTTACAGGGGGCGAACACCGGGGAGCTGTTTTTT. It yields the protein CASSLQGANTGELFF. The rearrangement joins TRBV5-4 to TRBJ2-2; 8 nucleotides match TRBD1. The V gene's germline CDR1 is SGHNT and CDR2 YYREEE (reference sequence). There are 15 residues in the CDR3. Trimming removed 2 bases from V and 0 bases from J; junction bases left unmatched: 0.